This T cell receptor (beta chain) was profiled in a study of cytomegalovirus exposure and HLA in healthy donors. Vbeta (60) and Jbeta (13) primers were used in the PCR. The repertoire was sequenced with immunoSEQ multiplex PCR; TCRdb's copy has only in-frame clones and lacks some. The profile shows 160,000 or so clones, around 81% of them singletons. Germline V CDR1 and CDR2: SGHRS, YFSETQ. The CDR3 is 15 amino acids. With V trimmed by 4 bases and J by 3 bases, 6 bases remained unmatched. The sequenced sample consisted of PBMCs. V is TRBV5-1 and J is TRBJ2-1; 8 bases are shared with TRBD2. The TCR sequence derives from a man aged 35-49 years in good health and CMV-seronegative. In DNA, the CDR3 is TGCGCCAGCAGCCCGAGCGGGAGAGGCTACAATGAGCAGTTCTTC. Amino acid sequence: CASSPSGRGYNEQFF. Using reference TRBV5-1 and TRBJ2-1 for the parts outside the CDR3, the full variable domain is KAGVTQTPRYLIKTRGQQVTLSCSPISGHRSVSWYQQTPGQGLQFLFEYFSETQRNKGNFPGRFSGRQFSNSRSEMNVSTLELGDSALYLCASSPSGRGYNEQFFGPGTRLTVL.